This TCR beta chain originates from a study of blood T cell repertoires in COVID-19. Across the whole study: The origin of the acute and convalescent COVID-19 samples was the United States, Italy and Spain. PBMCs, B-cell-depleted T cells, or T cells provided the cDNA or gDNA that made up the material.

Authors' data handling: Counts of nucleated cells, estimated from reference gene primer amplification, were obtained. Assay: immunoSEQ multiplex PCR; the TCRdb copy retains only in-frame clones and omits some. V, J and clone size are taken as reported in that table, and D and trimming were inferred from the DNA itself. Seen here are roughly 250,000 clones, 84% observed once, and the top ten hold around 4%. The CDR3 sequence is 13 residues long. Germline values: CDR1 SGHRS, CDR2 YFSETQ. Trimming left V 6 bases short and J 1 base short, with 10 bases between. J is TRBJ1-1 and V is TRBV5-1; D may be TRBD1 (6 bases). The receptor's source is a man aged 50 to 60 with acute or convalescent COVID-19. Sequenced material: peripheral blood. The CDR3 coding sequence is TGCGCCAGCAAGGGGGAAGGGAACACTGAAGCTTTCTTT. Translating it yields CASKGEGNTEAFF.